One TCR beta chain is described in this entry. The data originate from a study of shared clonotypes between healthy human individuals. Every unsorted PBMC PCR replicate was loaded with 250 to 300 ng DNA, tens of thousands of T cell genomes. Sequencing on ten immunoSEQ deep assay plates was performed for unsorted PBMC DNA. In the original workflow: Sequence data from immunoSEQ were junction-only and lacked quality scores; consequently, filtering differed. TCRdb's table, derived via immunoSEQ multiplex PCR, lists solely in-frame clones and lacks some. V, J and clone size derive from that table, while D and trimming were established from the DNA sequence. The sample has 400,000 to 600,000 clones, about 75% seen once. Germline CDR1 and CDR2: SGHKS and YYEKEE (reference sequence). Trimming took 4 bases from V and 2 from J; bases not matched to a gene: 7. The CDR3 runs to 15 residues.

This clonotype was sampled from a woman in her thirties or forties in good health. Some clones in this sample may be carry-over from other donors' samples. The chain couples TRBV5-5 to TRBJ1-2; 8 bases match TRBD1. The source material was PBMCs. The CDR3: CASSLGQAINYGYTF. CDR3 in DNA: TGTGCCAGCAGCCTGGGACAGGCAATAAACTATGGCTACACCTTC.